This passage covers 15 T cell receptor beta chains from one sample sequenced in a study of cytomegalovirus exposure and HLA in healthy donors. 60 Vbeta and 13 Jbeta primers were used in PCR. Clones were read by immunoSEQ multiplex PCR, and TCRdb kept only the in-frame ones, dropping some. The sample contains some 110,000 clones, 75% to 85% of which appear only once. The sequenced sample was PBMCs. Receptors originate from a young woman in good health and CMV-seropositive.

The CDR3 loop is CASSQSGSGSGNQPQHF. CDR3 coding DNA: TGCGCCAGCAGTCAATCCGGGTCCGGGAGTGGCAATCAGCCCCAGCATTTT. V gene TRBV23-1 combines with J gene TRBJ1-5; D ambiguous. TRBV23-1 is classed as an ORF, of uncertain function. This CDR3 is built from 17 residues. Trimming pared 0 bases from V and 2 bases from J, leaving 14 bases between.

J is TRBJ2-1 and V is TRBV5-1; 8 bases map to TRBD1. The germline V gene encodes CDR1 SGHRS and CDR2 YFSETQ. The CDR3 consists of 15 residues. The V segment lost 4 bases and the J segment 4 bases; nucleotides outside the gene matches: 7. The CDR3 nucleotides read TGCGCCAGCAGCCCTGGGACAGGAGTTTACAATGAGCAGTTCTTC. Amino acids: CASSPGTGVYNEQFF.

The V gene is TRBV28, the J gene TRBJ1-1; D is ambiguous. The CDR3 runs 12 residues. Germline loops: CDR1 MDHEN, CDR2 SYDVKM. The V end lost 2 bases, the J end lost 5 bases, and 6 bases lay between the germline ends. The CDR3 loop reads CASSLQETEAFF. CDR3 nucleotide sequence: TGTGCCAGCAGTTTACAGGAAACTGAAGCTTTCTTT.

This chain uses TRBV15 with TRBJ1-2, with D unclear. Germline V gene sequence: CDR1 LNHNV, CDR2 YYDKDF (reference sequence). V lost 0 bases to trimming and J lost 9 bases, with 11 bases between them. This CDR3 has 13 residues. CDR3 residues: CATSRDGLGSYTF. CDR3 nucleotide sequence: TGTGCCACCAGCAGAGACGGCCTCGGGAGCTACACCTTC.

This chain joins TRBV5-1 and TRBJ2-1; 11 bases are shared with TRBD1. V shed 4 bases, J shed 8 bases, and the junction held 8 bases outside the gene matches. Germline CDR1 reads SGHRS; CDR2 reads YFSETQ. This CDR3 contains 15 residues. The CDR3 DNA is TGCGCCAGCAGCCTTACCGGGACAGGGGGAGATGAGCAGTTCTTC. Its translation: CASSLTGTGGDEQFF.

The chain uses TRBV6-6 and TRBJ2-7; 8 bases agree with TRBD2. CDR3 length: 15 amino acids. J lost 5 bases, V lost 6 bases, and 12 bases had no gene match. Germline V CDR1 and CDR2: MNHNY, SVGAGI (reference sequence). Here the CDR3 DNA reads TGTGCCAGCAGCCACGGGGGACTAGAACACGACGAGCAGTACTTC. It yields the protein CASSHGGLEHDEQYF.

J is TRBJ2-2 and V is TRBV29-1; 8 bases are shared with TRBD2. The CDR3 consists of 15 residues. Germline-derived CDR1 and CDR2 are SQVTM and ANQGSEA. V was clipped by 1 base and J by 5 bases; unmatched bases: 6. CDR3 region: CSVEARTSSTGELFF. CDR3 nucleotides: TGCAGCGTTGAAGCCAGGACTAGCTCGACCGGGGAGCTGTTTTTT.

This chain joins TRBV27 and TRBJ1-5; D unresolved. Germline V gene data show CDR1 as MNHEY and CDR2 as SMNVEV (reference sequence). The CDR3 is 12 amino acids. V was trimmed by 8 bases and J by 5 bases, leaving 10 bases between them. The CDR3 nucleotides read TGTGCCAGCGGGTTAGCGGATCAGCCCCAGCATTTT. Encoded protein: CASGLADQPQHF.

This clone was found once. The chain has TRBV7-8 and TRBJ2-2; D unclear. The germline V gene has CDR1 SGHVS and CDR2 FQNEAQ. This CDR3 is built from 15 residues. V was clipped by 4 bases and J by 2 bases, with 11 bases between them. The CDR3 loop reads CASSSEAPNTGELFF. The CDR3 DNA sequence: TGTGCCAGCAGCTCAGAGGCCCCCAACACCGGGGAGCTGTTTTTT.

To note about this clone: This sample also contains other DNA sequences that code for the same CDR3. The chain employs TRBV6-1 and TRBJ2-7, with 10 bases that match TRBD2. The CDR3 spans 15 residues. Trimming cost V 1 base and J 0 bases; bases outside gene matches: 0. CDR1 and CDR2 (germline): MNHNS, SASEGT. DNA for the CDR3: TGTGCCAGCAGTGAAGGGACTAGCGGCTCCTACGAGCAGTACTTC. It specifies CASSEGTSGSYEQYF.

The chain uses TRBV7-2 and TRBJ2-2, with D maybe TRBD1 (6 bases). This CDR3 region has 17 residues. The V gene's germline CDR1 is SGHTA and CDR2 FQGNSA. Trimming stripped 5 bases from V and 5 bases from J, with 21 bases between. For the CDR3, the DNA is TGTGCCAGCAGCCTAGAAATGAGTACAGGGTTAACCGGGGAGCTGTTTTTT. Translated, it gives CASSLEMSTGLTGELFF.

The chain uses TRBV28 and TRBJ1-5, with 10 bases that match TRBD1. V lost 3 bases to trimming and J lost 4 bases; unmatched junction nucleotides: 3. The CDR3 is made up of 15 amino acids. The germline gives CDR1 MDHEN, CDR2 SYDVKM. CDR3 nucleotides: TGTGCCAGCAGTTTGGGGGGACAGGGGAATCAGCCCCAGCATTTT. Protein product: CASSLGGQGNQPQHF.

As concerns this clone: This specimen includes other DNA sequences encoding the same CDR3. V and J are TRBV4-1 and TRBJ2-2; D is unclear. Trimming left V 0 bases short and J 4 bases short, with 12 bases between. The CDR3 runs 16 residues. Germline lookup yields CDR1 MGHRA and CDR2 YSYEKL. This chain's CDR3 is CASSQEESRGTGELFF. CDR3 DNA: TGCGCCAGCAGCCAAGAGGAAAGCAGAGGCACCGGGGAGCTGTTTTTT.

The chain combines TRBV6-5 with TRBJ2-7; D gene unclear. Trimming removed 2 bases from V and 0 bases from J, with 8 bases in between. The CDR3 has 14 residues. Germline CDR1 MNHEY, CDR2 SVGAGI. CDR3 in amino acids: CASSYSSGSYEQYF. Here the CDR3 DNA reads TGTGCCAGCAGTTACAGTTCCGGCTCCTACGAGCAGTACTTC.

The V and J genes are TRBV30 and TRBJ1-5; no definite D call. Germline CDR1 is GTSNPN and CDR2 is SVGIG (reference sequence). CDR3 length: 13 amino acids. Deletions cut 5 bases from V and 3 bases from J, with 11 bases between. CDR3 sequence (DNA): TGTGCCTGGGCGGTTGCGTTCAATCAGCCCCAGCATTTT. Translating gives CAWAVAFNQPQHF.